Listed below are T cell receptor beta chains from one sample, sequenced in a study of regulatory T cells in long-lasting Graves disease. TCRdb itself ran the multiplex PCR reads through MiXCR, one entry per CDR3 protein. Found here are about 500,000 distinct CDR3 sequences, around 11% of them singletons; the top ten hold roughly 8.2%. The sample was also linked to a second study, of T cells in Graves' hyperthyroidism and ophthalmopathy.

The source was peripheral blood mononuclear cells (PBMCs), collected at new diagnosis, from a patient treated with antithyroid drugs. These receptors were taken from a woman aged 25-40 years with Graves disease. Each CDR3 is given with its conserved first and last residue. A D gene is named only where the DNA matches it firmly. The size entry is marked missing in some rows and otherwise reads once, few, many or a size class.

v_call	d_call	cdr3_length	j_call	clone_size	cdr3_aa	cdr3_nt
TRBV4-3	.	15	TRBJ2-1	.	CASSQNRVRWNEQFF	TGCGCCAGCAGCCAAAACAGGGTCCGCTGGAATGAGCAGTTCTTC
TRBV28	TRBD1	15	TRBJ2-7	many	CASSIGQGWIYEQYF	TGTGCCAGCAGTATCGGACAGGGCTGGATCTACGAGCAGTACTTC
TRBV6-2/TRBV6-3	.	13	TRBJ2-5	many	CASSGARGETQYF	TGTGCCAGCAGTGGGGCCCGTGGGGAGACCCAGTACTTC
TRBV29-1	TRBD2	16	TRBJ2-1	few	CSVLGLAGSGCNEQFF	TGCAGCGTCCTAGGACTAGCGGGTTCCGGATGCAATGAGCAGTTCTTC
TRBV7-9	TRBD2	15	TRBJ2-7	few	CASSKTSGTPYEQYF	TGTGCCAGCAGCAAGACTAGCGGGACCCCCTACGAGCAGTACTTC
TRBV7-2	.	14	TRBJ2-7	few	CASSLALGFSEQYF	TGTGCCAGCAGCTTAGCGCTAGGGTTTTCCGAGCAGTACTTC
TRBV15	.	19	TRBJ2-2	many	CATSRSRGRRVANTGELFF	TGTGCCACCAGCAGATCCAGGGGCCGAAGAGTGGCGAACACCGGGGAGCTGTTTTTT
TRBV11-2	.	11	TRBJ2-7	many	CASSLGHEQYF	TGTGCCAGCAGCTTAGGCCACGAGCAGTACTTC
TRBV7-2	.	15	TRBJ2-2	few	CASSLRVGAVGELSF	TGTGCCAGCAGCTTACGCGTGGGAGCGGTCGGGGAGCTGTCTTTT
TRBV7-2	TRBD2	16	TRBJ2-3	many	CASSSGLAGGADTQYF	TGTGCCAGCAGCTCCGGACTAGCGGGAGGGGCAGATACGCAGTATTTT
TRBV19	.	16	TRBJ1-1	many	CASSMDFGRWNTEAFF	TGTGCCAGTAGTATGGACTTCGGGCGCTGGAACACTGAAGCTTTCTTT
TRBV7-8	.	16	TRBJ2-2	.	CASRPQGGEDTGELFF	TGTGCCAGCAGGCCCCAAGGGGGGGAGGACACCGGGGAGCTGTTTTTT
TRBV11-2	.	12	TRBJ2-1	many	CASRYSANEQFF	TGTGCCAGCAGATATAGTGCTAATGAGCAGTTCTTC
TRBV15	.	13	TRBJ1-4	many	CATSNSPNEKLFF	TGTGCCACTTCGAACAGCCCAAATGAAAAACTGTTTTTT
TRBV12-3/TRBV12-4	TRBD1	13	TRBJ1-1	many	CASSTSRQGGAFF	TGTGCCAGCAGTACAAGCCGACAGGGAGGCGCTTTCTTT
TRBV2	TRBD1	14	TRBJ1-1	many	CASSQQGENTEAFF	TGTGCCAGCAGTCAACAGGGGGAAAACACTGAAGCTTTCTTT
TRBV6-2/TRBV6-3	TRBD2	16	TRBJ2-7	many	CASTYRTSGRAVEQYF	TGTGCCAGCACATATAGGACTAGCGGGAGGGCCGTCGAGCAGTACTTC
TRBV6-5	TRBD2	15	TRBJ2-1	.	CASSSRLAGAQEQFF	TGTGCCAGCAGTTCGCGACTAGCGGGAGCGCAGGAGCAGTTCTTC
TRBV6-2/TRBV6-3	.	14	TRBJ1-2	many	CASSQGTGLYGYTF	TGTGCCAGCAGTCAGGGGACGGGACTCTATGGCTACACCTTC
TRBV10-3	.	18	TRBJ2-1	few	CAISEPVGAAKSYNEQFF	TGTGCCATCAGTGAGCCTGTTGGTGCGGCAAAATCCTACAATGAGCAGTTCTTC
TRBV19	TRBD1	13	TRBJ2-1	many	CAIRDRGLSEQFF	TGTGCCATCCGGGACAGGGGTCTGAGTGAGCAGTTCTTC
TRBV20-1	.	14	TRBJ1-5	many	CSARLQGPGQPQHF	TGCAGTGCTAGGCTACAGGGCCCTGGTCAGCCCCAGCATTTT
TRBV24-1	.	15	TRBJ2-3	few	CATSARQDYTDTQYF	TGTGCCACCAGTGCCAGACAGGATTACACAGATACGCAGTATTTT
TRBV19	.	17	TRBJ1-2	.	CASSIEGAIPYNYGYTF	TGTGCCAGTAGTATAGAAGGGGCAATCCCCTACAACTATGGCTACACCTTC
TRBV2	.	12	TRBJ2-7	many	CASASDSYEQYF	TGTGCCAGCGCCTCGGACTCCTACGAGCAGTACTTC
TRBV7-2	TRBD1	15	TRBJ2-7	few	CASSAGTGRFYEQYF	TGTGCCAGCAGCGCCGGGACAGGGAGATTCTACGAGCAGTACTTC
TRBV10-3	TRBD2	18	TRBJ2-1	many	CAISEPAGEREYRNEQFF	TGTGCCATCAGTGAGCCGGCGGGGGAGCGGGAGTATCGCAATGAGCAGTTCTTC
TRBV20-1	.	14	TRBJ2-1	many	CSARLDQGYNEQFF	TGCAGTGCCCGACTAGACCAGGGCTACAATGAGCAGTTCTTC
TRBV20-1	.	20	TRBJ1-6	many	CSAREATGLGGNSYNSPLHF	TGCAGTGCTAGAGAAGCGACAGGACTGGGGGGGAACTCCTATAATTCACCCCTCCACTTT
TRBV12-3/TRBV12-4	.	15	TRBJ2-1	few	CASSLREFVSDEQFF	TGTGCCAGCAGTTTACGGGAGTTCGTTAGCGATGAGCAGTTCTTC
TRBV4-1	.	16	TRBJ1-1	.	CASSLPWGRENTEAFF	TGCGCCAGCAGCCTGCCCTGGGGACGGGAAAACACTGAAGCTTTCTTT
TRBV28	TRBD1	17	TRBJ1-1	many	CASSSLGTGGFIAEAFF	TGTGCCAGCAGTTCCCTAGGGACAGGGGGCTTTATCGCTGAAGCTTTCTTT
TRBV4-1	.	16	TRBJ2-7	.	CASSHRGAGGNYEQYF	TGCGCCAGCAGCCACCGAGGGGCAGGGGGGAACTACGAGCAGTACTTC
TRBV15	.	13	TRBJ1-5	many	CATSRVSLQPQHF	TGTGCCACCAGCAGAGTCAGCTTGCAGCCCCAGCATTTT
TRBV30	TRBD1	14	TRBJ1-5	once	CAWRGQGLPQPQHF	TGTGCCTGGAGAGGACAGGGACTACCTCAGCCCCAGCATTTT
TRBV11-2	.	13	TRBJ2-7	many	CASSFTGTNEQYF	TGTGCCAGCAGCTTCACGGGAACGAACGAGCAGTACTTC
TRBV27	TRBD2	14	TRBJ2-7	many	CASSYLAGGGEQYF	TGTGCCAGCAGTTACTTAGCGGGAGGAGGAGAGCAGTACTTC
TRBV4-3	.	14	TRBJ1-5	many	CASSPRFINQPQHF	TGCGCCAGCAGCCCGAGATTTATCAATCAGCCCCAGCATTTT
TRBV2	.	14	TRBJ1-6	many	CASSGHLNNSPLHF	TGTGCCAGCAGTGGCCACCTCAATAATTCACCCCTCCACTTT
TRBV6-5	.	12	TRBJ2-5	few	CASSSREGTQYF	TGTGCCAGCAGTTCCAGGGAAGGCACCCAGTACTTC
TRBV2	.	14	TRBJ1-2	many	CASRLRAAKLGYTF	TGTGCCAGCAGGCTACGGGCCGCAAAACTTGGTTACACCTTC
TRBV11-2	.	12	TRBJ2-3	many	CATKAQADTQYF	TGTGCCACCAAAGCCCAGGCAGATACGCAGTATTTT
TRBV14	.	16	TRBJ1-3	.	CASSQRTGNSGNTIYF	TGTGCCAGCAGCCAACGGACGGGAAACTCTGGAAACACCATATATTTT
TRBV28	.	11	TRBJ1-2	many	CASRYNYGYTF	TGTGCCAGCAGATACAACTATGGCTACACCTTC
TRBV27	.	18	TRBJ2-2	many	CASSLFSGQGGWSGELFF	TGTGCCAGCAGTTTATTTTCCGGACAGGGAGGGTGGTCCGGGGAGCTGTTTTTT
TRBV19	TRBD1	15	TRBJ2-7	.	CASSPTGTATYEQYF	TGTGCCAGTAGTCCTACCGGGACAGCAACCTACGAGCAGTACTTC
TRBV28	TRBD2	15	TRBJ2-1	many	CASSIPGGSGNEQFF	TGTGCCAGCAGTATTCCCGGCGGGAGTGGTAATGAGCAGTTCTTC
TRBV11-3	TRBD2	15	TRBJ2-2	.	CASSSWAGGSGELFF	TGTGCCAGCAGCTCCTGGGCGGGAGGGAGCGGGGAGCTGTTTTTT
TRBV12-3/TRBV12-4	TRBD1	16	TRBJ2-5	few	CASSFDPGQGTETQYF	TGTGCCAGCAGTTTCGACCCGGGACAGGGAACAGAGACCCAGTACTTC
TRBV9	TRBD2	15	TRBJ2-7	.	CASSGGTSRFYEQYF	TGTGCCAGCAGCGGGGGGACTAGCAGATTTTACGAGCAGTACTTC
TRBV24-1	.	14	TRBJ1-5	many	CATSPITSNQPQHF	TGTGCCACCAGTCCTATTACTAGCAATCAGCCCCAGCATTTT
TRBV7-9	TRBD1	14	TRBJ2-5	many	CASSYGTGTETQYF	TGTGCCAGCAGTTACGGGACAGGGACCGAGACCCAGTACTTC
TRBV18	TRBD2	15	TRBJ2-1	many	CASSPPLAGAREQFF	TGTGCCAGCTCACCACCCCTAGCGGGAGCTCGTGAGCAGTTCTTC
TRBV10-1	.	15	TRBJ2-3	.	CASSDGGTGTDTQYF	TGCGCCAGCAGTGATGGGGGGACGGGCACAGATACGCAGTATTTT
TRBV6-5	TRBD1	15	TRBJ2-2	many	CASSYWDRGSGELFF	TGTGCCAGCAGTTACTGGGACAGGGGGTCCGGGGAGCTGTTTTTT
TRBV30	.	17	TRBJ2-3	many	CAWSVLRLGASTDTQYF	TGTGCCTGGAGTGTTCTTCGACTCGGTGCTAGCACAGATACGCAGTATTTT
TRBV2	TRBD2	15	TRBJ2-7	many	CASSEGLAGVYEQYF	TGTGCCAGCAGTGAGGGACTAGCGGGGGTTTACGAGCAGTACTTC